These T cell receptor beta chains were read from a single sample in a study of shared clonotypes between healthy human individuals. Measured with immunoSEQ multiplex PCR; TCRdb has only the in-frame clones, and not every one. In the table there are millions of clones, about 92% of which are singletons. The sequenced sample was naive CD4+ T cells sorted from blood. These receptors were taken from a man between 18 and 35 years old in good health. CDR3s include the opening cysteine and the closing phenylalanine or tryptophan. The order of the fields is V gene, D gene, J gene, clone size, CDR3 DNA, CDR3 protein. D genes are given only for firm matches. The size of a clone is reported for some rows only, either as once, few or many, or as a class for expanded clones.

>TRBV7-2|-|TRBJ2-3|-
TGTGCCAGCAGCGCTAGCGTAACGGATACGCAGTATTTT
CASSASVTDTQYF
>TRBV30|-|TRBJ2-7|-
TGTGCCTGGAGTGCCAACACCTACGAGCAGTACTTC
CAWSANTYEQYF
>TRBV6-1|TRBD1|TRBJ2-5|-
TGTGCCAGCAGTGAAAGAGGCAGGGGGCTGGAGACCCAGTACTTC
CASSERGRGLETQYF
>TRBV15|TRBD2|TRBJ2-1|-
TGTGCCACCAGCAGAGTTAGCGGGGGGTACAATGAGCAGTTCTTC
CATSRVSGGYNEQFF
>TRBV6-1|-|TRBJ1-2|-
TGTGCCAGCAGTCCCTATCGGGGGCGGGATGGCTACACCTTC
CASSPYRGRDGYTF
>TRBV5-1|-|TRBJ2-6|-
TGCGCCAGCAGCTTGGAAGGGTCTGGGGCCAACGTCCTGACTTTC
CASSLEGSGANVLTF
>TRBV9|TRBD1|TRBJ2-6|-
TGTGCCAGCAGCGAGGGACAGGGATCGAGTGGGGCCAACGTCCTGACTTTC
CASSEGQGSSGANVLTF
>TRBV18|-|TRBJ1-4|-
TGTGCCAGCTCACCTCGGGAGAGGGGAAAACTGTTTTTT
CASSPRERGKLFF
>TRBV15|-|TRBJ2-7|-
TGTGCCACCAGCAGAGATCCGGGCTACTACGAGCAGTACTTC
CATSRDPGYYEQYF
>TRBV7-2|-|TRBJ2-5|-
TGTGCCAGCACCCCTGGGATGGTAGAGACCCAGTACTTC
CASTPGMVETQYF
>TRBV25-1|-|TRBJ1-6|-
TGTGCCAGCACCATGACGGAAGGAGGCAATTCACCCCTCCACTTT
CASTMTEGGNSPLHF
>TRBV7-6|-|TRBJ2-2|-
TGTGCCAGCAGCGAGGTGAACACCGGGGAGCTGTTTTTT
CASSEVNTGELFF
>TRBV4-1|-|TRBJ1-1|few
TGCGCCAGCAGCCAACCACACGGCCTATCCACTGAAGCTTTCTTT
CASSQPHGLSTEAFF
>TRBV13|TRBD1|TRBJ2-7|-
TGTGCCAGCAGCTTTGACAGGGAACCCTACGAGCAGTACTTC
CASSFDREPYEQYF
>TRBV7-2|-|TRBJ2-7|-
TGTGCCAGCAGCTTACTCGGCCGCTACGAGCAGTACTTC
CASSLLGRYEQYF
>TRBV5-1|TRBD2|TRBJ2-6|-
TGCGCCAGCATGCCGGCGGGGGGGAAAGGGGCCAACGTCCTGACTTTC
CASMPAGGKGANVLTF
>TRBV18|TRBD1|TRBJ2-7|-
TGTGCCAGCTCACCAGCGGGGACAGGGGCGGGGGAGCAGTACTTC
CASSPAGTGAGEQYF
>TRBV19|TRBD1|TRBJ1-2|-
TGTGCCAGTAGTATTTCGACAGGGGGAGGCTACACCTTC
CASSISTGGGYTF
>TRBV5-8|-|TRBJ2-5|-
TGTGCCAGCAGCCTCCGGGGGAGACAAGAGACCCAGTACTTC
CASSLRGRQETQYF
>TRBV30|TRBD1|TRBJ2-3|-
TGTGCCTGGAGTGTAACGGGACAGGGTTTGTATTTT
CAWSVTGQGLYF
>TRBV28|-|TRBJ2-5|-
TGTGCCAGCAGTGAAGGCCCAGGCCCCCAAGAGACCCAGTACTTC
CASSEGPGPQETQYF
>TRBV11-1|TRBD1|TRBJ2-3|-
TGTGCCAGCAGTCAAGTTGACAGGGTCAAAGATACGCAGTATTTT
CASSQVDRVKDTQYF
>TRBV19|-|TRBJ1-1|-
TGTGCCAGTCAAGACCCGGGGCTGTTCACTGAAGCTTTCTTT
CASQDPGLFTEAFF